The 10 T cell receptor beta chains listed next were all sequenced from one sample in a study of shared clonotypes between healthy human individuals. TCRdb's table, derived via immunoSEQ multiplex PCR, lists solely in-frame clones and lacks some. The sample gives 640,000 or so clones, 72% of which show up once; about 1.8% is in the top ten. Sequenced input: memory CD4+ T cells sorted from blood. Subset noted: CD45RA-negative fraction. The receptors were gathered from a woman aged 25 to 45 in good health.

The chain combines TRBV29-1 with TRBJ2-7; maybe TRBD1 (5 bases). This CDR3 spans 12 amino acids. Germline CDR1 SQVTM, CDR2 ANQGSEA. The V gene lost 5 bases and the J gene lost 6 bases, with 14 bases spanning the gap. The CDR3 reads CSVSPGMSEQYF. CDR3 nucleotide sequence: TGCAGCGTTTCTCCAGGGATGAGCGAGCAGTACTTC.

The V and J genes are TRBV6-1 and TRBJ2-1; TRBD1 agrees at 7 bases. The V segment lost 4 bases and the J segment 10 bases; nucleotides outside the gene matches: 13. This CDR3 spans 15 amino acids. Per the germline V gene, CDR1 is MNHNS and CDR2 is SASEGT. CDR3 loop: CASSGQDRFSSEQFF. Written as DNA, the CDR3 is TGTGCCAGCAGTGGACAGGACAGGTTTTCATCGGAGCAGTTCTTC.

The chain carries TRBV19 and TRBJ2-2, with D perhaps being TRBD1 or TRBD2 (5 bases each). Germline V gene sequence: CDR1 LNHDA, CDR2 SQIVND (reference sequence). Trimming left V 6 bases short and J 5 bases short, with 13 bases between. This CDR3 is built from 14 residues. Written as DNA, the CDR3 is TGTGCCAGTAGCGGGACGTTTAATACCGGGGAGCTGTTTTTT. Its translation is CASSGTFNTGELFF.

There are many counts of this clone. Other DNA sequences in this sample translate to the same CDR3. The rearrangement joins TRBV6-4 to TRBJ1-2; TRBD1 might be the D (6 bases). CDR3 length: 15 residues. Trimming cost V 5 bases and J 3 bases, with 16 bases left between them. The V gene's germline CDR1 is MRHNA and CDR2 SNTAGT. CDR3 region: CASSRTAYGDYGYTF. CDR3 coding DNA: TGTGCCAGCAGTAGGACAGCCTACGGGGACTATGGCTACACCTTC.

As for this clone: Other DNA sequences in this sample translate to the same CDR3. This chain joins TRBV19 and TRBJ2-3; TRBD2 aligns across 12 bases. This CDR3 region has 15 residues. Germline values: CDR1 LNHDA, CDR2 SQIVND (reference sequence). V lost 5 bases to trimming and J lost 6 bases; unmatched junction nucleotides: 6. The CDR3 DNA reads TGTGCCAGTAGTTCTAGCGGGAGGGCCCCTGATACGCAGTATTTT. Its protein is CASSSSGRAPDTQYF.

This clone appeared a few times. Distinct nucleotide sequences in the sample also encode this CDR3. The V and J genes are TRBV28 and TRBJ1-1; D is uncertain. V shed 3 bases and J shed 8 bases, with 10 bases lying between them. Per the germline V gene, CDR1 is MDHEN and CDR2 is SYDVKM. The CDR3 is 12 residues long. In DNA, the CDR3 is TGTGCCAGCAGTTTTTGGGTCGGCGAAGCTTTCTTT. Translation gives CASSFWVGEAFF.

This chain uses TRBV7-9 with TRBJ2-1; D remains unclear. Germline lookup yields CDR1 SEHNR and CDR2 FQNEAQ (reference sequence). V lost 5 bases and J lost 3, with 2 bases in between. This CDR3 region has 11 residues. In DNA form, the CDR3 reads TGTGCCAGCAGCGGCTACAATGAGCAGTTCTTC. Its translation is CASSGYNEQFF.

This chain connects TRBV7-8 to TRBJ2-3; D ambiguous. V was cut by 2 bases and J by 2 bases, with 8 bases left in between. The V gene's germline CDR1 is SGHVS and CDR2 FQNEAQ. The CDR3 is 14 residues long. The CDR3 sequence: CASSLSQTTDTQYF. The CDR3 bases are TGTGCCAGCAGCTTATCACAAACCACAGATACGCAGTATTTT.

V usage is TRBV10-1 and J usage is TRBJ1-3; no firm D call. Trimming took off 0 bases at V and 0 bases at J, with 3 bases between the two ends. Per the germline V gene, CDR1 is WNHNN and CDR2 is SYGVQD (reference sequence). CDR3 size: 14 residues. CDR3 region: CASSESGSGNTIYF. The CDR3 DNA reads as TGCGCCAGCAGTGAGTCAGGCTCTGGAAACACCATATATTTT.

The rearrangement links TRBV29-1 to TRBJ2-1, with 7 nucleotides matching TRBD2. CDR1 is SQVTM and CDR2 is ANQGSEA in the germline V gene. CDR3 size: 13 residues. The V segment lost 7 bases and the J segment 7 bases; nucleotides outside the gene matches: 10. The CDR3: CSAAREIMNEQFF. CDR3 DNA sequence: TGCAGCGCCGCGCGGGAGATTATGAATGAGCAGTTCTTC.